This T cell receptor (beta chain) was captured by sequencing in a study of T cell responses to AZD1222 COVID-19 vaccine. The CDR3 sequence is 13 residues long. Trimming took 4 bases from V and 0 from J, leaving 7 bases between them. Germline CDR1 and CDR2: MNHEY and SMNVEV (reference sequence). Method: immunoSEQ multiplex PCR; TCRdb's copy keeps in-frame clones and lacks some. Of about 110,000 clones in the sample, around 90% were seen once. General observations from the study: Repertoire samples came only from after the peak T cell response.

With regard to this clone: Antigen: not known.

The source of this sequence is an adult in good health. This chain uses TRBV27 with TRBJ2-7, with unresolved D. This specimen consisted of peripheral blood, obtained on day 0 of MenACWY control vaccination. Here the CDR3 reads CASSYGLSYEQYF. Here the CDR3 DNA reads TGTGCCAGCAGTTACGGCCTCTCCTACGAGCAGTACTTC.